Listed here are 21 T cell receptor beta chains from one sample, sequenced in a study of T cells in Graves' hyperthyroidism and ophthalmopathy. It was RNA transcripts that yielded the amplified TCR beta CDR3 regions. The HTBI set primed first-round TCR CDR3 RT-PCR. TCRdb reprocessed the multiplex PCR reads via MiXCR and lists one record per CDR3 protein. The repertoire includes around 690,000 distinct CDR3 sequences, approximately 15% of them detected once, and roughly a sixth sits in the top ten. Sequencing used blood. Receptor source: a man between 50 and 59 years old with Graves' hyperthyroidism.

The J gene is TRBJ2-3, the V gene TRBV19, with D perhaps matching TRBD1 (6 bases). The germline V gene has CDR1 LNHDA and CDR2 SQIVND (reference sequence). The CDR3 consists of 15 residues. Trimming pared 5 bases from V and 11 bases from J, leaving 23 bases between. The CDR3 coding sequence is TGTGCCAGTAGTCCTCAACAGGGATTAGTTAGTAAGCAGTATTTT. Translation gives CASSPQQGLVSKQYF.

Points on this clonotype: A single base separates this from a much larger clone, so it may be a read error. The rearrangement links TRBV28 to TRBJ2-7, with 10 nucleotides matching TRBD2. Per germline, CDR1 MDHEN and CDR2 SYDVKM. Trimming took 10 bases from V and 5 from J; bases not matched to a gene: 8. This CDR3 region has 13 residues. CDR3 DNA: TGTGCCACCACAAGCGGGGGGGCTGACGAGCAGTACTTC. This codes for CATTSGGADEQYF.

V and J are TRBV27 and TRBJ1-4; TRBD1 aligns across 8 bases. The CDR3 contains 16 residues. Germline assignment: CDR1 MNHEY and CDR2 SMNVEV (reference sequence). J lost 0 bases, V lost 8 bases, and 8 bases had no gene match. The CDR3 sequence is CASSGTGYPTNEKLFF. Here the CDR3 DNA reads TGTGCCAGCTCCGGGACAGGTTACCCAACTAATGAAAAACTGTTTTTT.

Turning to this clonotype: An end of the junction does not agree with germline; a read error may underlie this. The chain links TRBV28 to TRBJ1-5, with 7 bases identical to TRBD1. CDR1 and CDR2 (germline): MDHEN, SYDVKM. The CDR3 consists of 15 residues. In DNA, the CDR3 is TGTGCCGGCAGTGCTGCCGGGACAGGCAATCAGCCCCAGCATTTT. Translating gives CAGSAAGTGNQPQHF.

The sample holds many counts of this clonotype. The V call is TRBV7-8, the J call TRBJ2-7; TRBD1 matches at 8 bases. The length of the CDR3 is 15 residues. From germline, CDR1 is SGHVS and CDR2 FQNEAQ. Trimming at V came to 5 bases and at J to 7 bases, leaving 13 bases not matched to a gene. CDR3 nucleotide sequence: TGTGCCAGCAGCCATCCCCACGGCAGGGGGCGAGAGCAGTACTTC. As protein: CASSHPHGRGREQYF.

This chain joins TRBV24-1 and TRBJ2-1; D uncertain. Trimming took off 2 bases at V and 14 bases at J, with 18 bases between the two ends. From germline, CDR1 is KGHDR and CDR2 SFDVKD. The CDR3 is made up of 14 amino acids. The CDR3 sequence is CATSDYGLTRRKFF. The CDR3 region has the DNA TGTGCCACCAGTGATTACGGGCTCACCAGGAGAAAGTTCTTC.

This clonotype appeared a few times. The rearrangement uses TRBV10-2 and TRBJ2-7; D unresolved. V was shortened by 7 bases and J by 0 bases, with 7 bases between the two germline ends. CDR3 length: 12 amino acids. Germline V CDR1 and CDR2: WSHSY, SAAADI. The CDR3 region has the DNA TGCGCCAGCATGGCTTTCTCCTACGAGCAGTACTTC. Amino acid sequence: CASMAFSYEQYF.

The chain combines TRBV3-1 with TRBJ1-1; D gene ambiguous. Looked up from germline, CDR1 is LGHDT and CDR2 is YNNKEL (reference sequence). Trimming cost V 1 base and J 1 base, with 16 bases left between them. This CDR3 spans 17 amino acids. The CDR3 nucleotides are TGTGCCAGCAGCCAAGGGGCATATCTATCCCAGAACACTGAAGCTTTCTTT. Encoded protein: CASSQGAYLSQNTEAFF.

This clonotype was observed at least ten times. The chain links TRBV6-5 to TRBJ2-7, with 7 bases that match TRBD2. Germline CDR1 and CDR2: MNHEY and SVGAGI. V lost 3 bases, J lost 2 bases, and 10 bases stayed unmatched. The CDR3 runs 16 residues. CDR3 DNA: TGTGCCAGCAGTTATGATATGGGGGAGGGCCCCTACGAGCAGTACTTC. As protein: CASSYDMGEGPYEQYF.

V and J are TRBV29-1 and TRBJ2-1, with 7 bases matching TRBD2. The J call is uncertain, as TRBJ2-7 better fits the DNA end. Germline CDR1 reads SQVTM; CDR2 reads ANQGSEA. The CDR3 contains 17 residues. The CDR3 sequence is CSVRSGAITSSYNEQYF. Written as DNA, the CDR3 is TGCAGCGTAAGAAGCGGGGCGATCACGAGCTCCTACAATGAGCAGTACTTC.

In the case of this clonotype: It is unclear where the CDR3 begins or ends on the DNA, so no DNA is shown, and the CDR3 is as TCRdb lists it. The chain links TRBV3-1 to TRBJ2-7; the tabulated D call, TRBD1, remains unverified against the DNA. 13 amino acids form the CDR3, both terminal residues included. CDR1 LGHDT and CDR2 YNNKEL come from the germline V gene (reference sequence). This CDR3 reads CASSRFGAGEQYF.

This chain uses TRBV27 with TRBJ1-6; D perhaps matches TRBD1 (5 bases). The CDR3 length is 17 residues. Germline assignment: CDR1 MNHEY and CDR2 SMNVEV (reference sequence). Trimming removed 6 bases at V and 0 bases at J, with 15 bases between. This CDR3 is CASSPPGVSSYNSPLHF. As DNA, the CDR3 is TGTGCCAGCAGCCCCCCGGGGGTGAGCTCCTATAATTCACCCCTCCACTTT.

This clonotype was counted ten times or more. J is TRBJ2-2 and V is TRBV6-2 or TRBV6-3; tentatively, D is TRBD1 or TRBD2 (5 bases each). The CDR3 is 16 residues long. V lost 7 bases to trimming and J lost 1 base, with 16 bases between them. Germline assignment: CDR1 MNHEY and CDR2 SVGEGT. In DNA, the CDR3 is TGTGCCAGCATCAAATACGGGGCTCAGAACACCGGGGAGCTGTTTTTT. It specifies CASIKYGAQNTGELFF.

On this clonotype itself: One base away lies a much larger clone, so this may be a sequencing read error. The rearrangement links TRBV28 to TRBJ1-2; D is unresolved. Deletions cut 3 bases from V and 5 bases from J, with 13 bases between. This CDR3 has 14 residues. Germline lookup yields CDR1 MDHEN and CDR2 SYDVKM. For the CDR3, the DNA is TGTGCCAGCAGTTTGGTTATAGGAGGGTATGGCTACACCTTC. It yields the protein CASSLVIGGYGYTF.

This clonotype appeared many times. V is TRBV2 and J is TRBJ2-2, with TRBD2 as a possible D gene (6 bases). The V end lost 7 bases, the J end lost 5 bases, and 17 bases lay between the germline ends. Germline V lookup: CDR1 SNHLY, CDR2 FYNNEI. The CDR3 runs 15 residues. In nucleotides, the CDR3 is TGTGCCAGCATGGAGGGACCAGCAGCGACCGGGGAGCTGTTTTTT. Translation: CASMEGPAATGELFF.

This clonotype was observed many times. The CDR3 nucleotides are TGTGCCAGCAGTTACCCCCTCAGGACAGGGAACACAGATACGCAGTATTTT. It translates to CASSYPLRTGNTDTQYF. The chain uses TRBV6-6 and TRBJ2-3; 8 nucleotides match TRBD1. The CDR3 consists of 17 residues. J gave up 2 bases and V 2 bases, and 9 bases lay outside the gene matches. Germline CDR1 MNHNY, CDR2 SVGAGI (reference sequence).

This clonotype was observed many times. The chain employs TRBV28 and TRBJ2-1; 10 nucleotides line up with TRBD1. Looked up from germline, CDR1 is MDHEN and CDR2 is SYDVKM. The length of the CDR3 is 18 residues. Losses at the gene ends were 6 bases for V and 4 bases for J; bases not matched to a gene: 15. The CDR3 protein is CASSLPPEGQGLYNEQFF. The CDR3 nucleotides read TGTGCCAGCAGCCTTCCTCCCGAGGGACAGGGGTTATACAATGAGCAGTTCTTC.

This clonotype was observed many times. The rearrangement links TRBV20-1 to TRBJ2-7; D gene unclear. The CDR3 is made up of 14 amino acids. Trimming removed 0 bases at V and 2 bases at J, with 11 bases between. The germline CDR1 and CDR2 sequences are DFQATT and SNEGSKA (reference sequence). The CDR3 region has the DNA TGCAGTGCTAGAGAGTCACGTTCAACCTACGAGCAGTACTTC. Protein sequence: CSARESRSTYEQYF.

Ten or more counts support this clonotype. The J gene is TRBJ1-1, the V gene TRBV10-3; no definite D call. Germline-derived CDR1 and CDR2 are ENHRY and SYGVKD. V was shortened by 10 bases and J by 4 bases, with 13 bases between the two germline ends. The length of the CDR3 is 12 residues. CDR3 nucleotides: TGTGCCACCCGAGAAGTAACCACTGAAGCTTTCTTT. Encoded protein: CATREVTTEAFF.

This clonotype was detected only a few times. This chain uses TRBV10-3 with TRBJ2-2; TRBD1 aligns across 7 bases. The V gene's germline CDR1 is ENHRY and CDR2 SYGVKD. Unmatched junction bases numbered 7, after V lost 10 bases and J lost 5 bases. The CDR3 totals 13 residues. This chain's CDR3 is CATRDSRTGELFF. The CDR3 DNA sequence: TGTGCCACCCGGGACAGTCGGACCGGGGAGCTGTTTTTT.

This clonotype has a count of ten or more. The chain links TRBV19 to TRBJ1-2; D not certain. This CDR3 has 14 amino acids. Germline V lookup: CDR1 LNHDA, CDR2 SQIVND (reference sequence). V was clipped by 3 bases and J by 0 bases, with 8 bases between them. CDR3 sequence: CASSIGSANYGYTF. The DNA for the CDR3 is TGTGCCAGTAGTATTGGCAGCGCTAACTATGGCTACACCTTC.